One sample yielded the 26 T cell receptor beta chains listed below, sequenced in a study of graft-versus-host responses after intestinal transplantation (dated by TCRdb to the early 2020s). To prepare the library, the immunoSEQ multiplex PCR assay was applied. Here the immuneACCESS table is served through TCRdb, limited to in-frame sequences with V and J called. Missing clones are a known gap in these copies; in checked studies unresolved V genes cover under half, and the rest lacks a known reason. The sample table shows 50,000 or so clones, and about 93% are seen once. Less than 2.5% of the sample goes to the ten largest clones. The sample's time point label is to be understood as: cells obtained before transplantation from donor or recipient. For these TCRs, the target antigens are not known. The sample here was unstimulated CD4+ T cells sorted from spleen or lymph node cells, taken before transplant. The origin of the receptors is a human donor who was the organ donor for an intestinal transplant.

The chain is built from TRBV25-1 and TRBJ2-3, with 7 bases identical to TRBD2. The V segment lost 1 base and the J segment 0 bases; nucleotides outside the gene matches: 7. The CDR3 has 17 residues. Germline-derived CDR1 and CDR2 are MGHDK and SYGVNS. As DNA, the CDR3 is TGTGCCAGCAGTGAATTTCGGGGAGGGTACAGCACAGATACGCAGTATTTT. It is translated as CASSEFRGGYSTDTQYF.

This chain uses TRBV19 with TRBJ2-1; D not certain. The V end was cut by 1 base, the J end by 6 bases, with 10 bases between. Germline V gives CDR1 LNHDA, CDR2 SQIVND (reference sequence). This CDR3 is 14 amino acids long. In DNA form, the CDR3 reads TGTGCCAGTAGTATAGGTCGGATGTTCAATGAGCAGTTCTTC. Its protein is CASSIGRMFNEQFF.

This chain uses TRBV4-2 with TRBJ2-1; 11 positions agree with TRBD2. This CDR3 has 14 amino acids. J lost 10 bases, V lost 3 bases, and 5 bases had no gene match. Germline V gene lookup returns CDR1 LGHNA and CDR2 YNFKEQ. The CDR3: CASSHIAGGSEQFF. CDR3 DNA sequence: TGTGCCAGCAGCCACATAGCGGGAGGGAGCGAGCAGTTCTTC.

The chain is built from TRBV30 and TRBJ1-1; D is unclear. Deletions cut 4 bases from V and 3 bases from J, with 12 bases between. This CDR3 has 13 amino acids. The V gene's germline CDR1 is GTSNPN and CDR2 SVGIG (reference sequence). This CDR3 is CAWKRLSDTEAFF. CDR3 in DNA: TGTGCCTGGAAAAGACTCTCGGACACTGAAGCTTTCTTT. The full variable domain, its missing parts supplied by reference TRBV30 and TRBJ1-1, is SQTIHQWPATLVQPVGSPLSLECTVEGTSNPNLYWYRQAAGRGLQLLFYSVGIGQISSEVPQNLSASRPQDRQFILSSKKLLLSDSGFYLCAWKRLSDTEAFFGQGTRLTVV.

This sequence joins TRBV5-3 and TRBJ2-5, with D unclear. TRBV5-3 is designated an ORF whose function remains uncertain. V was clipped by 5 bases and J by 1 base, with 18 bases between them. This CDR3 contains 16 residues. Written as DNA, the CDR3 is TGTGCCAGAAGGGAGAGGTGTCAGCAGATCCAAGAGACCCAGTACTTC. It codes for CARRERCQQIQETQYF.

The chain links TRBV15 to TRBJ1-4, with unresolved D. The CDR3 has 17 amino acids. Germline assignment: CDR1 LNHNV and CDR2 YYDKDF (reference sequence). The V end lost 1 base, the J end lost 3 bases, and 15 bases lay between the germline ends. The CDR3 protein is CATSRGVSGLANEKLFF. Here the CDR3 DNA reads TGTGCCACCAGCAGAGGTGTTTCGGGGTTAGCTAATGAAAAACTGTTTTTT.

The V gene is TRBV28, the J gene TRBJ1-2; D ambiguous. The V gene's germline CDR1 is MDHEN and CDR2 SYDVKM. The V end was cut by 6 bases, the J end by 4 bases, with 15 bases between. This CDR3 has 14 residues. The CDR3 protein is CASRSTGSPYGYTF. DNA for the CDR3: TGTGCCAGCAGATCAACCGGGTCACCCTATGGCTACACCTTC.

For the CDR3, the DNA is TGCGCCAGCAGCCAAGCCTCGGGTAGCGGGTACACAGATACGCAGTATTTT. Amino acids: CASSQASGSGYTDTQYF. V usage is TRBV4-1 and J usage is TRBJ2-3; 7 nucleotides match TRBD2. Germline V CDR1 and CDR2: MGHRA, YSYEKL. J gave up 2 bases and V 1 base, and 9 bases lay outside the gene matches. This CDR3 has 17 amino acids.

The rearrangement joins TRBV15 to TRBJ2-2; D uncertain. In germline, CDR1 is LNHNV, CDR2 YYDKDF (reference sequence). Trimming removed 1 base at V and 1 base at J, with 7 bases between. The CDR3 contains 15 residues. The CDR3 nucleotides are TGTGCCACCAGCAGAGTTGGCAGGAACACCGGGGAGCTGTTTTTT. Its protein product is CATSRVGRNTGELFF.

The chain has TRBV18 and TRBJ2-1; 12 bases fit TRBD2. CDR1 is KGHSH and CDR2 is LQKENI in the germline V gene. This CDR3 is built from 16 residues. V lost 3 bases, J lost 5 bases, and 5 bases stayed unmatched. The CDR3 protein is CASSPTSGSRNNEQFF. Written as DNA, the CDR3 is TGTGCCAGCTCACCGACTAGCGGGAGTCGAAACAATGAGCAGTTCTTC. The full variable domain, in which reference TRBV18 and TRBJ2-1 provide the parts outside the CDR3, is NAGVMQNPRHLVRRRGQEARLRCSPMKGHSHVYWYRQLPEEGLKFMVYLQKENIIDESGMPKERFSAEFPKEGPSILRIQQVVRGDSAAYFCASSPTSGSRNNEQFFGPGTRLTVL.

Comments on this clone: The same CDR3 also results from other DNA sequences found in this sample. The chain joins TRBV4-3 to TRBJ2-3; 7 bases are a match to TRBD2. CDR1 is LGHNA, CDR2 YSLEER, per germline. The CDR3 consists of 14 residues. Losses at the gene ends were 1 base for V and 5 bases for J; bases not matched to a gene: 3. The CDR3 here is CASSQGGGRDTQYF. The CDR3 nucleotides are TGCGCCAGCAGCCAAGGGGGGGGTAGAGATACGCAGTATTTT.

The CDR3 sequence: CAWRTSGGYEQYF. CDR3 DNA sequence: TGTGCCTGGAGGACTAGCGGGGGCTACGAGCAGTACTTC. The genes are TRBV30 and TRBJ2-7, with 12 bases that match TRBD2. J gave up 3 bases and V 3 bases, and 0 bases lay outside the gene matches. This CDR3 region has 13 residues. Germline assignment: CDR1 GTSNPN and CDR2 SVGIG (reference sequence).

The count of this clone is one. J is TRBJ2-3 and V is TRBV9; D tentatively reads TRBD1 or TRBD2 (5 bases each). The V gene lost 3 bases and the J gene lost 12 bases, with 17 bases spanning the gap. The germline V gene has CDR1 SGDLS and CDR2 YYNGEE. The CDR3 loop spans 13 amino acids. The CDR3 nucleotides are TGTGCCAGCAGCGGAAGGGACGCGTGGGCTCAGTATTTT. Its protein product is CASSGRDAWAQYF.

The genes are TRBV4-2 and TRBJ1-5; 9 positions agree with TRBD1. V lost 0 bases and J lost 4; bases outside the gene matches: 4. The germline CDR1 and CDR2 sequences are LGHNA and YNFKEQ. This CDR3 is 16 amino acids long. The CDR3 spells CASSQEIGTGNQPQHF. CDR3 nucleotides: TGTGCCAGCAGCCAAGAAATAGGGACAGGGAATCAGCCCCAGCATTTT.

V usage is TRBV28 and J usage is TRBJ2-7; 7 nucleotides agree with TRBD1. The germline V gene encodes CDR1 MDHEN and CDR2 SYDVKM. Trimming at V came to 5 bases and at J to 3 bases, leaving 10 bases not matched to a gene. The CDR3 consists of 15 residues. CDR3: CASSAHRGRLYEQYF. The CDR3 DNA reads TGTGCCAGCAGTGCCCACAGGGGCAGGCTCTACGAGCAGTACTTC.

The rearrangement uses TRBV7-2 and TRBJ2-1, with D uncertain. The germline CDR1 and CDR2 sequences are SGHTA and FQGNSA. V was shortened by 5 bases and J by 10 bases, with 9 bases between the two germline ends. The CDR3 extends over 11 amino acids. The CDR3 is CASSALTEQFF. CDR3 nucleotide sequence: TGTGCCAGCAGCGCGTTGACAGAGCAGTTCTTC.

The chain links TRBV4-1 to TRBJ2-5, with 7 bases aligning to TRBD1. V was pared by 1 base and J by 5 bases, with 1 base of the junction left unmatched. The CDR3 runs to 13 residues. Per germline, CDR1 MGHRA and CDR2 YSYEKL. CDR3 residues: CASSQADRETQYF. The CDR3 DNA reads as TGCGCCAGCAGCCAAGCGGACAGGGAGACCCAGTACTTC.

The chain links TRBV25-1 to TRBJ2-1; 9 bases map to TRBD2. The CDR3 totals 15 residues. Trimming took 7 bases from V and 6 from J; bases not matched to a gene: 10. Germline loops: CDR1 MGHDK, CDR2 SYGVNS. CDR3: CASTPSGKNFNEQFF. The CDR3 DNA sequence: TGTGCCAGCACCCCTAGCGGGAAAAATTTCAATGAGCAGTTCTTC. The full variable domain, its missing parts supplied by reference TRBV25-1 and TRBJ2-1, is EADIYQTPRYLVIGTGKKITLECSQTMGHDKMYWYQQDPGMELHLIHYSYGVNSTEKGDLSSESTVSRIRTEHFPLTLESARPSHTSQYLCASTPSGKNFNEQFFGPGTRLTVL.

The V call is TRBV7-9, the J call TRBJ2-2, with D uncertain. Germline V gene lookup returns CDR1 SEHNR and CDR2 FQNEAQ (reference sequence). CDR3 size: 12 residues. Trimming pared 2 bases from V and 3 bases from J, leaving 1 base between. CDR3 nucleotide sequence: TGTGCCAGCAGCTTATACACCGGGGAGCTGTTTTTT. It is translated as CASSLYTGELFF.

The CDR3 DNA reads as TGTGCCAGCAGCGTCACTAGCGGGAGGGCCTTGGGTGAGCAGTTCTTC. This encodes CASSVTSGRALGEQFF. The rearrangement links TRBV9 to TRBJ2-1, with 13 bases fitting TRBD2. This CDR3 contains 16 residues. Germline loops: CDR1 SGDLS, CDR2 YYNGEE. J gave up 9 bases and V 2 bases, and 8 bases lay outside the gene matches.

The J gene is TRBJ2-7, the V gene TRBV6-5; TRBD2 matches at 7 bases. This CDR3 region has 15 residues. J gave up 2 bases and V 2 bases, and 6 bases lay outside the gene matches. Germline V lookup: CDR1 MNHEY, CDR2 SVGAGI. CDR3 loop: CASSYGAGPTYEQYF. The CDR3 DNA is TGTGCCAGCAGTTACGGAGCGGGACCTACCTACGAGCAGTACTTC.

J is TRBJ1-1 and V is TRBV4-2, with 8 bases aligning to TRBD1. The CDR3 is made up of 17 amino acids. The junction had 9 bases not matched to a gene; V was cut back by 0 bases and J by 3 bases. Per germline, CDR1 LGHNA and CDR2 YNFKEQ. In DNA form, the CDR3 reads TGTGCCAGCAGCCAAGATCTAGGCGACAGGGGACACACTGAAGCTTTCTTT. It specifies CASSQDLGDRGHTEAFF.

CDR3 in amino acids: CASSFGSSAANEQFF. The CDR3 DNA reads TGTGCCAGCAGTTTCGGGTCTAGCGCTGCCAATGAGCAGTTCTTC. The chain uses TRBV28 and TRBJ2-1; tentative D call: TRBD2 (6 bases). The V end lost 3 bases, the J end lost 6 bases, and 15 bases lay between the germline ends. This CDR3 spans 15 amino acids. Germline V gives CDR1 MDHEN, CDR2 SYDVKM.

The table lists this clone with a count of one. This rearrangement joins TRBV14 to TRBJ1-2; 8 positions agree with TRBD1. CDR1 and CDR2 (germline): SGHDN, FVKESK. The CDR3 totals 14 residues. V was pared by 3 bases and J by 7 bases, with 7 bases of the junction left unmatched. The CDR3 spells CASSQGRGPFGYTF. CDR3 DNA: TGTGCCAGCAGCCAGGGCAGGGGGCCCTTTGGCTACACCTTC.

This chain uses TRBV19 with TRBJ2-2, with 13 bases aligning to TRBD2. This CDR3 has 17 amino acids. Germline V gene sequence: CDR1 LNHDA, CDR2 SQIVND (reference sequence). J was trimmed by 1 base and V by 5 bases; bases with no gene match: 4. CDR3 nucleotides: TGTGCCAGTAGTTCCAGGACTAGCGGGAGGAACACCGGGGAGCTGTTTTTT. Protein sequence: CASSSRTSGRNTGELFF.

This clone has a handful of counts. The rearrangement links TRBV4-3 to TRBJ1-4, with TRBD1 as a possible D gene (6 bases). This CDR3 spans 16 amino acids. V lost 0 bases and J 4 bases, leaving 12 bases between the germline ends. Germline V gene sequence: CDR1 LGHNA, CDR2 YSLEER. The CDR3 region has the DNA TGCGCCAGCAGCCAAGATGCCAGGGGAAGTAATGAAAAACTGTTTTTT. Translation gives CASSQDARGSNEKLFF.